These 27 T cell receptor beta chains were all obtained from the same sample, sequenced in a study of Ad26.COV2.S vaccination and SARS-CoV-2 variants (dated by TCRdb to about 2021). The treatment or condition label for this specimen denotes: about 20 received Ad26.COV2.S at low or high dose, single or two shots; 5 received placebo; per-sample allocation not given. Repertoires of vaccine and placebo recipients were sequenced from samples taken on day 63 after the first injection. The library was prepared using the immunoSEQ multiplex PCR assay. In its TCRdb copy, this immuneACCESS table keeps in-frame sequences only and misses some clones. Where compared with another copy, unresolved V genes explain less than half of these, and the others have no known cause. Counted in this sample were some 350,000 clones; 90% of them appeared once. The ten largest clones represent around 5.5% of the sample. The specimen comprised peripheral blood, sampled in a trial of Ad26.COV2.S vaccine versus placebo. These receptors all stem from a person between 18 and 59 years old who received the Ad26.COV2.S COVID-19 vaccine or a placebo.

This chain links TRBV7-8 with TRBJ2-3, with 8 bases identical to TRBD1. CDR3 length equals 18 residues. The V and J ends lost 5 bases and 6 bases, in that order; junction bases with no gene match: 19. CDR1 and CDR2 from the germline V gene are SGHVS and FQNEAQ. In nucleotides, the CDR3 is TGTGCCAGCAGCCGAGCCTCACGCGAGACAGGGGATTTGGATACGCAGTATTTT. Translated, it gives CASSRASRETGDLDTQYF.

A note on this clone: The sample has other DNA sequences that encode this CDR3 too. CDR3 loop: CASSEWGNTEAFF. The DNA of the CDR3 is TGTGCCAGCAGTGAATGGGGGAACACTGAAGCTTTCTTT. The chain joins TRBV2 to TRBJ1-1; no reliable D call. CDR3 size: 13 residues. Germline CDR1 reads SNHLY; CDR2 reads FYNNEI. Trimming pared 2 bases from V and 1 base from J, leaving 5 bases between.

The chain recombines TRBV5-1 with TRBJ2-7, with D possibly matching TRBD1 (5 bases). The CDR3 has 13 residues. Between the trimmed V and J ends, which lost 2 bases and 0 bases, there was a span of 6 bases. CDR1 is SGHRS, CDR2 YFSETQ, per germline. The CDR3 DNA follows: TGCGCCAGCAGCTTTGGGGCCTCCTACGAGCAGTACGTC. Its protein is CASSFGASYEQYV.

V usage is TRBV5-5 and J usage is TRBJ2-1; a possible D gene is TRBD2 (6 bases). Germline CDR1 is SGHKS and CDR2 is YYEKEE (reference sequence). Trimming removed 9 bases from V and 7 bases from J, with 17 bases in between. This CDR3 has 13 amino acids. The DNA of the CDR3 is TGTGCCACCCGGGACTTTCTCTCAAATGAGCAGTTCTTC. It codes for CATRDFLSNEQFF.

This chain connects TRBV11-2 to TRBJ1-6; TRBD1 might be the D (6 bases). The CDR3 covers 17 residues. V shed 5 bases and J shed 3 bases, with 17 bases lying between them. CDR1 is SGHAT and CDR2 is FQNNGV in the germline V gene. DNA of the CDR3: TGTGCCAGCAGCGGAGCGGACAGTTCGATCTATAATTCACCCCTCCACTTT. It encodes CASSGADSSIYNSPLHF.

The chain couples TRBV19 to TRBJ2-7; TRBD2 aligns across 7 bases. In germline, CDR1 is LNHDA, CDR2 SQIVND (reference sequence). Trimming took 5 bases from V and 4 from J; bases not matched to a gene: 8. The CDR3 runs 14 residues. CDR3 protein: CASSGLAESYEQYF. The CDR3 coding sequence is TGTGCCAGTAGTGGGCTAGCGGAAAGTTACGAGCAGTACTTC. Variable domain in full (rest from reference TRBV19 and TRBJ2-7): DGGITQSPKYLFRKEGQNVTLSCEQNLNHDAMYWYRQDPGQGLRLIYYSQIVNDFQKGDIAEGYSVSREKKESFPLTVTSAQKNPTAFYLCASSGLAESYEQYFGPGTRLTVT.

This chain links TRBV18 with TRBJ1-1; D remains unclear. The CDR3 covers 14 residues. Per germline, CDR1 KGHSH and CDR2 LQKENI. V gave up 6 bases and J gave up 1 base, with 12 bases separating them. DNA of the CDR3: TGTGCCAGCTCCCCAAATACACCGAACACTGAAGCTTTCTTT. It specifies CASSPNTPNTEAFF.

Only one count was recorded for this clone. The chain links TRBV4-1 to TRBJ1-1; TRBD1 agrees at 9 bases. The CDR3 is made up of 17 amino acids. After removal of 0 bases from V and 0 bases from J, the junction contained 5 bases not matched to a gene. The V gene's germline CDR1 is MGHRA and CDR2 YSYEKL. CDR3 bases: TGCGCCAGCAGCCAAGAGACCGGGACAGGGATGAACACTGAAGCTTTCTTT. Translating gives CASSQETGTGMNTEAFF.

The DNA for the CDR3 is TGTGCCAGCACCACTGGTCTAAACACCGGGGAGCTGTTTTTT. This codes for CASTTGLNTGELFF. This chain uses TRBV6-5 with TRBJ2-2; D remains unclear. CDR1 is MNHEY and CDR2 is SVGAGI in the germline V gene. The CDR3 totals 14 residues. V was trimmed by 7 bases and J by 2 bases, leaving 11 bases between them.

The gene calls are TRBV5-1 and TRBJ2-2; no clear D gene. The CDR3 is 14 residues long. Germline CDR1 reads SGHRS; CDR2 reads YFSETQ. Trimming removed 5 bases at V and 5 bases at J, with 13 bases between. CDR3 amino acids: CASRHYLGTGELFF. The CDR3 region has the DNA TGCGCCAGCAGACACTACCTTGGAACCGGGGAGCTGTTTTTT.

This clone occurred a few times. CDR3: CASSPNRPGQGSPLHF. The CDR3 DNA reads TGTGCCAGCTCACCGAACCGACCCGGGCAAGGTTCACCCCTCCACTTT. The gene calls are TRBV18 and TRBJ1-6; D remains unclear. Germline loops: CDR1 KGHSH, CDR2 LQKENI. Trimming took off 3 bases at V and 9 bases at J, with 18 bases between the two ends. This CDR3 is 16 amino acids long.

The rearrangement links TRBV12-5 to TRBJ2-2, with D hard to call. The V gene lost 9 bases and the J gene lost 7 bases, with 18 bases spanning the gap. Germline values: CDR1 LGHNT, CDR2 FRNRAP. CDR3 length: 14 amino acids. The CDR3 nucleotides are TGTGCTAGCCTTTTACCACTCGACGGCGGGGAGCTGTTTTTT. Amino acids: CASLLPLDGGELFF. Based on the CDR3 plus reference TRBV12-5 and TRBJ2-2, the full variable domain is DARVTQTPRHKVTEMGQEVTMRCQPILGHNTVFWYRQTMMQGLELLAYFRNRAPLDDSGMPKDRFSAEMPDATLATLKIQPSEPRDSAVYFCASLLPLDGGELFFGEGSRLTVL.

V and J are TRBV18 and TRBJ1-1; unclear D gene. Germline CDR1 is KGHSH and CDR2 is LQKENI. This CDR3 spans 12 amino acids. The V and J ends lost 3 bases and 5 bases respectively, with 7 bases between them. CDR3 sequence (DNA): TGTGCCAGCTCACCCCGGGAGACTGAAGCTTTCTTT. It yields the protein CASSPRETEAFF.

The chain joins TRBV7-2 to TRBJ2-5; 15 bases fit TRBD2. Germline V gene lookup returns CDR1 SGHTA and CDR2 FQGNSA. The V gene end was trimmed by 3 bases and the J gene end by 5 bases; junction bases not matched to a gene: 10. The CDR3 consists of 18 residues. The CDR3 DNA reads TGTGCCAGCAGCTTCCTACGGACTAGCGGGGGGGCCGGTGAGACCCAGTACTTC. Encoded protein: CASSFLRTSGGAGETQYF.

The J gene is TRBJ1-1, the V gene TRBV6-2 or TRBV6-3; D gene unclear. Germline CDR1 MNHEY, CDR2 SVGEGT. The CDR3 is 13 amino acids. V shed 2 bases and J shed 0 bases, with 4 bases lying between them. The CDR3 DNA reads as TGTGCCAGCAGTTACATTATGAACACTGAAGCTTTCTTT. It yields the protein CASSYIMNTEAFF.

CDR3 DNA: TGCGCCAGCAGCTTGGCCGTGGGGAACATGAACACTGAAGCTTTCTTT. Amino acid sequence: CASSLAVGNMNTEAFF. The chain has TRBV5-1 and TRBJ1-1; D is uncertain. The germline V gene encodes CDR1 SGHRS and CDR2 YFSETQ. V gave up 0 bases and J gave up 0 bases, with 12 bases separating them. The CDR3 contains 16 residues.

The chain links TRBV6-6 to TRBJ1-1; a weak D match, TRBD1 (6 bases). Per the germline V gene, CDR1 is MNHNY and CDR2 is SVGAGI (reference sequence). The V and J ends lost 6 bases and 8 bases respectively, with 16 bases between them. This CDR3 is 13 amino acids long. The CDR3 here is CASSLGWTAEAFF. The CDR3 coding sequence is TGTGCCAGCAGCCTAGGGTGGACAGCCGAAGCTTTCTTT.

The CDR3 region is CASSFQLTEAFF. DNA for the CDR3: TGTGCCAGCAGCTTTCAGCTAACTGAAGCTTTCTTT. V usage is TRBV5-5 and J usage is TRBJ1-1; D gene unclear. Germline CDR1 is SGHKS and CDR2 is YYEKEE (reference sequence). This CDR3 is built from 12 residues. V was shortened by 2 bases and J by 5 bases, with 7 bases between the two germline ends.

The CDR3 DNA follows: TGTGCCAGCAGCGTCGCCGGGACAGGGGGGAATGAGCAGTTCTTC. Amino acid sequence: CASSVAGTGGNEQFF. The rearrangement uses TRBV9 and TRBJ2-1; 11 nucleotides agree with TRBD1. The CDR3 sequence is 15 residues long. V was pared by 2 bases and J by 7 bases, with 5 bases of the junction left unmatched. Germline V lookup: CDR1 SGDLS, CDR2 YYNGEE.

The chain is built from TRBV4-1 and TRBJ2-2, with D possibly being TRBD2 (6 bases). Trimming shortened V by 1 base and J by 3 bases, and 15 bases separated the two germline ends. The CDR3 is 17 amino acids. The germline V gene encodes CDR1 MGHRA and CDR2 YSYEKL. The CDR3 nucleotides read TGCGCCAGCAGCCAAGTAGGTTCTAGCGCTTACACCGGGGAGCTGTTTTTT. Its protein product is CASSQVGSSAYTGELFF.

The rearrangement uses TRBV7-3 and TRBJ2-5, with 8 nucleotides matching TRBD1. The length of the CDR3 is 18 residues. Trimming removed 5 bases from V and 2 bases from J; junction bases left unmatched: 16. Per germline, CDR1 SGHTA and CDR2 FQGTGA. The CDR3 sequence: CASSLHPPQGASQETQYF. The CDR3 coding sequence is TGTGCCAGCAGCCTTCATCCTCCCCAGGGGGCAAGTCAAGAGACCCAGTACTTC.

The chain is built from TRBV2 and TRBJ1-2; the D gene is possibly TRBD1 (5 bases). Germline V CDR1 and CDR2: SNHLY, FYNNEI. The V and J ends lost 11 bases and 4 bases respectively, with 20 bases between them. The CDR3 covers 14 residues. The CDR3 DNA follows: TGTGCCTCCCGTGGGGGTGGGGCTGTCTATGGCTACACCTTC. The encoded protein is CASRGGGAVYGYTF.

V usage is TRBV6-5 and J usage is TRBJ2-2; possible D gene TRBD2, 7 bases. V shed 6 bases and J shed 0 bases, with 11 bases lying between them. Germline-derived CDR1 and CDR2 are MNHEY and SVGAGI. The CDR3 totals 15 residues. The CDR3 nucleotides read TGTGCCAGCAGCAAGGGGGGGGCGAACACCGGGGAGCTGTTTTTT. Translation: CASSKGGANTGELFF.

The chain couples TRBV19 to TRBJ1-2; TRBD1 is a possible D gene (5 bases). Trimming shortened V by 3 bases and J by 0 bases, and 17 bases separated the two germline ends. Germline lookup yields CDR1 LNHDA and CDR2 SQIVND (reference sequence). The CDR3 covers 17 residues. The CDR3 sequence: CASSIGLWDYTNYGYTF. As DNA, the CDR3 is TGTGCCAGTAGTATTGGTCTCTGGGACTACACTAACTATGGCTACACCTTC. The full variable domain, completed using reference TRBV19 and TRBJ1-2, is DGGITQSPKYLFRKEGQNVTLSCEQNLNHDAMYWYRQDPGQGLRLIYYSQIVNDFQKGDIAEGYSVSREKKESFPLTVTSAQKNPTAFYLCASSIGLWDYTNYGYTFGSGTRLTVV.

CDR3 coding DNA: TGTGCCAGCAGTTTTATGAGTGAGCAGTTCTTC. Translating it yields CASSFMSEQFF. The chain joins TRBV27 to TRBJ2-1; D is ambiguous. V dropped 3 bases and J dropped 9 bases, with 6 bases sitting between them. Germline loops: CDR1 MNHEY, CDR2 SMNVEV (reference sequence). This CDR3 is built from 11 residues.

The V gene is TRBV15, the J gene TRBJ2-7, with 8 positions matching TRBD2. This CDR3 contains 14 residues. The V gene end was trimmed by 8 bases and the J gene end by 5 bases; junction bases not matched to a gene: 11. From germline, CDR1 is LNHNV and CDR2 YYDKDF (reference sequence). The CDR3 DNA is TGTGCCACCTCCATCGGGGGAGCGGGGGACGAGCAGTACGTC. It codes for CATSIGGAGDEQYV.

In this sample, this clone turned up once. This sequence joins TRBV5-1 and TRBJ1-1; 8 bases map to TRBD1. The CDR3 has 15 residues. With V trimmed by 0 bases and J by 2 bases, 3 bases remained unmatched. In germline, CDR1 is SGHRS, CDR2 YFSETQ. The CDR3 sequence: CASSLDGQGNTEAFF. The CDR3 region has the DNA TGCGCCAGCAGCTTGGACGGACAGGGAAACACTGAAGCTTTCTTT.